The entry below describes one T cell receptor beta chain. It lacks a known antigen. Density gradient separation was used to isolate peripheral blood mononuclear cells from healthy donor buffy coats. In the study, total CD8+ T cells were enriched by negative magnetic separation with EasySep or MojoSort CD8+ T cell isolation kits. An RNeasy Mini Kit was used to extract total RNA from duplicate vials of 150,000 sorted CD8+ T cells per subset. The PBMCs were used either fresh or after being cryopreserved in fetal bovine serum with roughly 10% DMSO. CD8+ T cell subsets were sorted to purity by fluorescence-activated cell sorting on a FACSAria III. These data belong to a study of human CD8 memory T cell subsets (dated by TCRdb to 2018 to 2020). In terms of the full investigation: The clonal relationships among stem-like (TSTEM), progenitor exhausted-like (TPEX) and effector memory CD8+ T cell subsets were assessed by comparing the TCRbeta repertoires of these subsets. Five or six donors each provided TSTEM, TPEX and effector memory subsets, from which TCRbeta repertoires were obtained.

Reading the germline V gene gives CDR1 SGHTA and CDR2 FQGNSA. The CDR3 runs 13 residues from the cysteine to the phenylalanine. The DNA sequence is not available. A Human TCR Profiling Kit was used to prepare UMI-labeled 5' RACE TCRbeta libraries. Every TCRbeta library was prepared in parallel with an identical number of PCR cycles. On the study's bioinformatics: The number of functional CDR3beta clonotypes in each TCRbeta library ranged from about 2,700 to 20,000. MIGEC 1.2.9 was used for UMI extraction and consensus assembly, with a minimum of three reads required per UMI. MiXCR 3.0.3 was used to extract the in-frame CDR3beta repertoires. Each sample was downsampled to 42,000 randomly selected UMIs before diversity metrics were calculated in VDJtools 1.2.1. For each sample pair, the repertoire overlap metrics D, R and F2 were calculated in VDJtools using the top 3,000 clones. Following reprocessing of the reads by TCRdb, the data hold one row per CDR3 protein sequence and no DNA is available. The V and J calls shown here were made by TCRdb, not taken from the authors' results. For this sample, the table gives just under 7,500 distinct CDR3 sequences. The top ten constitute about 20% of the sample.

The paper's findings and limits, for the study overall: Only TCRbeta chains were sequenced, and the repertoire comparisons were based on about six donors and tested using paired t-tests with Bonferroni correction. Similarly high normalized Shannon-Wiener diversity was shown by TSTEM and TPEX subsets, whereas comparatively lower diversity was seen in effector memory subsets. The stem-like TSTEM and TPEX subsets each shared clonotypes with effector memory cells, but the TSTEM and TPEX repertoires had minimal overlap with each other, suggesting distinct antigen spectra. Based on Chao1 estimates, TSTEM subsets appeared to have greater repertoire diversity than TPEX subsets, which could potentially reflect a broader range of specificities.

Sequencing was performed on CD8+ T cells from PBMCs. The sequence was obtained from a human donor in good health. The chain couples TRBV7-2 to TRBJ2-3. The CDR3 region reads CASSLLGTDTQYF. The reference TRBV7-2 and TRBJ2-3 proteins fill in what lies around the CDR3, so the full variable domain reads GAGVSQSPSNKVTEKGKDVELRCDPISGHTALYWYRQSLGQGLEFLIYFQGNSAPDKSGLPSDRFSAERTGGSVSTLTIQRTQQEDSAVYLCASSLLGTDTQYFGPGTRLTVL.